These T cell receptor beta chains were read from a single sample in a study of blood T cell repertoires in COVID-19. Libraries were prepared by immunoSEQ multiplex PCR; TCRdb keeps only in-frame clonotypes and omits some of them. The sample has roughly 250,000 clones, around 87% seen once. The source material was peripheral blood. The origin of the receptors is a woman in her fifties or sixties with acute or convalescent COVID-19. The CDR3 runs from the conserved cysteine through the conserved F or W. Each record gives: CDR3 length, clone size, J gene, V gene, D gene, CDR3 DNA, CDR3 protein. A D gene is named only where the DNA matches it firmly. Clone size is given for some rows only: seen once, a few or many times, or a class if the clone is expanded.

15 | . | TRBJ2-1 | TRBV7-7 | TRBD2 | TGTGCCAGCAGCCTCACTAGCGAGCCCTACAATGAGCAGTTCTTC | CASSLTSEPYNEQFF
14 | . | TRBJ2-5 | TRBV7-3 | . | TGTGCCAGCAGCTTAAATCCAGCGGAAGAGACCCAGTACTTC | CASSLNPAEETQYF
15 | . | TRBJ1-5 | TRBV6-1 | TRBD1 | TGTGCCAGCAGTGACGTCAGGGGGCGCGGGCAGCCCCAGCATTTT | CASSDVRGRGQPQHF
15 | once | TRBJ2-1 | TRBV3-1/TRBV3-2 | TRBD2 | TGTGCCAGCAGCCTGACTAGCGAGCCCTACAATGAGCAGTTCTTC | CASSLTSEPYNEQFF
13 | . | TRBJ2-1 | TRBV6-5 | . | TGTGCCAGCAGTTACTCGAGGGGGAATGAGCAGTTCTTC | CASSYSRGNEQFF
16 | . | TRBJ2-7 | TRBV5-1 | . | TGCGCCAGCAGCCTGCATGGGCAGGGCCCCTTCTACGAGCAGTACTTC | CASSLHGQGPFYEQYF
13 | once | TRBJ2-3 | TRBV7-2 | TRBD1 | TGTGCCAGCAGCTTTTCAGGGGGAGATACGCAGTATTTT | CASSFSGGDTQYF
15 | . | TRBJ1-2 | TRBV9 | TRBD1 | TGTGCCAGCAGCATCCGGGACAGGGACGACTATGGCTACACCTTC | CASSIRDRDDYGYTF
15 | . | TRBJ2-7 | TRBV7-2 | TRBD2 | TGTGCCAGCAGCTTATCTAGCCTCCGGGGGGTCGAGCAGTACTTC | CASSLSSLRGVEQYF
16 | . | TRBJ1-2 | TRBV7-2 | . | TGTGCCAGCAGCTTCGGGGGAGTAGGGATGGCTCGCGGCTACACCTTC | CASSFGGVGMARGYTF
12 | . | TRBJ2-4 | TRBV24-1 | . | TGTGCCACCAGTGATCCGAAAAACATTCAGTACTTC | CATSDPKNIQYF
13 | . | TRBJ1-1 | TRBV18 | . | TGTGCCAGCTCGGGGCGGTCTAACACTGAAGCTTTCTTT | CASSGRSNTEAFF
21 | . | TRBJ2-6 | TRBV15 | TRBD1 | TGTGCCACCAGCAGAGAGGATTTGTGGGACAGGGCCAGCTCTGGGGCCAACGTCCTGACTTTC | CATSREDLWDRASSGANVLTF
12 | . | TRBJ2-7 | TRBV19 | TRBD2 | TGTGCCAGTAGTAGGGAGGGGTACGAGCAGTACTTC | CASSREGYEQYF
17 | . | TRBJ2-1 | TRBV7-9 | TRBD2 | TGTGCCAGCAGCTTATACCCCACAGCGGGAGACGTAAGTGAGCAGTTCTTC | CASSLYPTAGDVSEQFF
16 | . | TRBJ1-4 | TRBV6-1 | TRBD1 | TGTGCCAGCAGTGCCCGCCCGGGACAGTCTAATGAAAAACTGTTTTTT | CASSARPGQSNEKLFF
15 | . | TRBJ1-2 | TRBV3-1/TRBV3-2 | . | TGTGCCAGCAGCCAACGACAGAATCTTCTCTATGGCTACACCTTC | CASSQRQNLLYGYTF
16 | . | TRBJ1-4 | TRBV28 | . | TGTGCCAGCAGTTTTGGCGGGGGGCCACCTAATGAAAAACTGTTTTTT | CASSFGGGPPNEKLFF
13 | . | TRBJ1-4 | TRBV3-1/TRBV3-2 | . | TGTGCCAGCAGCCAAAAAGGGGGGGAGAAACTGTTTTTT | CASSQKGGEKLFF
13 | . | TRBJ2-5 | TRBV18 | . | TGTGCCAGCTCAGGGCGGGATAGAGAGACCCAGTACTTC | CASSGRDRETQYF
15 | . | TRBJ1-1 | TRBV5-6 | TRBD1 | TGTGCCAGCAGCTTGGGGACAGGCTTGGACACTGAAGCTTTCTTT | CASSLGTGLDTEAFF
17 | once | TRBJ2-6 | TRBV7-3 | . | TGTGCCAGCGTAAGTGGGGCTCCCCTCTCTGGGGCCAACGTCCTGACTTTC | CASVSGAPLSGANVLTF
15 | . | TRBJ1-1 | TRBV5-4 | TRBD1 | TGTGCCAGCAGCGCCGGACAGGGGCATGACACTGAAGCTTTCTTT | CASSAGQGHDTEAFF
13 | . | TRBJ2-1 | TRBV5-4 | . | TGTGCCAGCAGCTTGGAGTTAGCCGCTGAGCAGTTCTTC | CASSLELAAEQFF